This T cell receptor (beta chain) came from a study of Graves' ophthalmopathy and Graves' hyperthyroidism. As for the study in general: Prior to any treatment, peripheral blood was collected at the time of initial diagnosis.

Other autoimmune diseases, uncontrolled infections, pregnancy or lactation led to the exclusion of patients. This clonotype was counted ten times or more. The ends lost 5 bases at V and 5 bases at J; junction bases unmatched: 8. The CDR3 is 14 residues long. Per the germline V gene, CDR1 is LNHDA and CDR2 is SQIVND (reference sequence). Scientists amplified the TCR beta CDR3 regions from RNA transcripts. The authors performed first-round RT-PCR with HTBI primers and then a second-round multiplex PCR. TCRdb recomputed calls from the multiplex PCR reads with MiXCR, one row per CDR3 protein. Here the sample spans 170,000 or so distinct CDR3 sequences, 35% to 50% being singletons.

The V gene is TRBV19, the J gene TRBJ1-2; TRBD1 matches 7 bases. Input material: peripheral blood. The sequence was collected from a young man with Graves' ophthalmopathy. The CDR3 reads CASSATDRRYGYTF. The DNA of the CDR3 is TGTGCCAGTAGTGCAACGGACAGGAGATATGGCTACACCTTC.